Described below is a single T cell receptor beta chain sequence and its context. This record comes from a study of blood T cell repertoires in COVID-19. Across the study: The origin of the acute and convalescent COVID-19 samples was the United States, Italy and Spain. The cDNA or gDNA used as material had been derived from T cells, B-cell-depleted T cells, or PBMCs.

The CDR3 spans 14 residues. V was pared by 0 bases and J by 3 bases, with 8 bases between. CDR1 is MNHEY, CDR2 SMNVEV, per germline (reference sequence). Produced via immunoSEQ multiplex PCR; TCRdb's table is partial and in-frame only. The table shows about 220,000 clones, with approximately 80% occurring only once. Participant-reported clinical history was the basis for cohort assignment. Sequences were obtained from PBMCs or T cells enriched from blood (not recorded which). The sequence was obtained from a woman between 35 and 50 years old with acute COVID-19. V gene TRBV27 combines with J gene TRBJ2-5; D is perhaps TRBD1 (5 bases). CDR3 sequence reads: CASSLSGREETQYF. The CDR3 DNA reads TGTGCCAGCAGTTTATCGGGCAGGGAAGAGACCCAGTACTTC.